What follows are 20 T cell receptor beta chains derived from one specimen sequenced in a study of CD8+ T cells in alopecia areata. Following RNA extraction, reverse transcription yielded cDNA that acted as the sequencing template. Libraries were prepared by immunoSEQ multiplex PCR; TCRdb keeps only in-frame clonotypes and omits some of them. The profile covers a few hundred thousand clones, with 30% to 40% appearing a single time and 0.48% taken by the ten largest. Treatment specified: oral pan-JAK inhibitor, 5-10 mg twice daily. The material was CD4+ T cells sorted from blood, obtained at roughly week 30, from a patient treated with tofacitinib. The receptors here all came from a human donor with alopecia areata.

This clone is a singleton in its sample. The chain carries TRBV5-1 and TRBJ1-1; TRBD1 is a possible D gene (5 bases). CDR1 is SGHRS, CDR2 YFSETQ, per germline. The V gene lost 0 bases and the J gene lost 5 bases, with 17 bases spanning the gap. This CDR3 is built from 16 residues. The CDR3 region is CASSLAFTSGPTEAFF. DNA for the CDR3: TGCGCCAGCAGCTTGGCCTTCACTTCAGGGCCGACTGAAGCTTTCTTT.

The chain has TRBV30 and TRBJ2-1; the match to TRBD2 covers 9 bases. Germline V CDR1 and CDR2: GTSNPN, SVGIG (reference sequence). The junction had 5 bases not matched to a gene; V was cut back by 2 bases and J by 6 bases. This CDR3 is built from 14 residues. The CDR3 region has the DNA TGTGCCTGGAGTACCGGGACTAGCACCAATGAGCAGTTCTTC. It encodes CAWSTGTSTNEQFF.

This clone was seen a handful of times. The chain joins TRBV18 to TRBJ1-1; 7 bases line up with TRBD1. Germline V gives CDR1 KGHSH, CDR2 LQKENI. J lost 6 bases, V lost 2 bases, and 3 bases had no gene match. The CDR3 covers 13 residues. The CDR3 reads CASSPITGAEAFF. The DNA for the CDR3 is TGTGCCAGCTCACCAATTACAGGGGCTGAAGCTTTCTTT.

The V call is TRBV30, the J call TRBJ2-1; D may correspond to TRBD1 or TRBD2 (5 bases each). Germline CDR1 GTSNPN, CDR2 SVGIG (reference sequence). Trimming removed 0 bases from V and 6 bases from J, with 9 bases in between. CDR3 length: 13 amino acids. Here the CDR3 reads CAWSVRGTNEQFF. CDR3 in DNA: TGTGCCTGGAGTGTGAGGGGAACCAATGAGCAGTTCTTC.

The sample holds a few counts of this clone. The J gene is TRBJ1-1, the V gene TRBV30; no reliable D call. This CDR3 is 14 amino acids long. V was cut by 2 bases and J by 8 bases, with 18 bases left in between. Germline V gene lookup returns CDR1 GTSNPN and CDR2 SVGIG (reference sequence). CDR3: CAWSRLAAGTEAFF. The DNA for the CDR3 is TGTGCCTGGAGTAGACTGGCTGCGGGCACAGAAGCTTTCTTT.

The gene calls are TRBV5-1 and TRBJ2-3, with 11 positions matching TRBD2. The J segment lost 0 bases and the V segment lost 0 bases, leaving 3 bases of the junction unmatched. The CDR3 contains 17 residues. The germline V gene has CDR1 SGHRS and CDR2 YFSETQ. CDR3 region: CASSLATSGSSTDTQYF. DNA for the CDR3: TGCGCCAGCAGCTTGGCCACTAGCGGGAGTAGCACAGATACGCAGTATTTT.

In this sample, this clone turned up a few times. V gene TRBV4-1 combines with J gene TRBJ1-1; 8 bases align to TRBD1. CDR3 length equals 15 residues. Germline CDR1 MGHRA, CDR2 YSYEKL. J was trimmed by 1 base and V by 1 base; bases with no gene match: 2. The CDR3 nucleotides read TGCGCCAGCAGCCAAGCAGGGGGCCCGAACACTGAAGCTTTCTTT. Encoded protein: CASSQAGGPNTEAFF.

In DNA form, the CDR3 reads TGTGCCAGCAGCTTAGTCAGGGCCCAATTTACCTCTGGGGCCAACGTCCTGACTTTC. Translated: CASSLVRAQFTSGANVLTF. This sequence joins TRBV7-2 and TRBJ2-6; D perhaps matches TRBD1 (5 bases). Looked up from germline, CDR1 is SGHTA and CDR2 is FQGNSA. Trimming left V 1 base short and J 0 bases short, with 16 bases between. The CDR3 spans 19 residues.

Ten or more counts support this clone. This chain uses TRBV6-1 with TRBJ2-3, with D unclear. Germline CDR1 MNHNS, CDR2 SASEGT. Trimming removed 8 bases from V and 0 bases from J, with 12 bases in between. This CDR3 is 14 amino acids long. CDR3: CASLRAASTDTQYF. CDR3 DNA: TGTGCCAGCCTTCGGGCGGCTAGCACAGATACGCAGTATTTT.

The chain employs TRBV30 and TRBJ1-1; no clear D gene. V dropped 3 bases and J dropped 1 base, with 12 bases sitting between them. Germline CDR1 GTSNPN, CDR2 SVGIG (reference sequence). The CDR3 has 14 residues. The CDR3 loop is CAWSIGLRNTEAFF. The CDR3 DNA follows: TGTGCCTGGAGCATTGGACTTCGGAACACTGAAGCTTTCTTT.

The chain joins TRBV7-2 to TRBJ1-5; maybe TRBD1 (5 bases). V dropped 2 bases and J dropped 9 bases, with 14 bases sitting between them. CDR1 and CDR2 (germline): SGHTA, FQGNSA. The CDR3 runs to 14 residues. In nucleotides, the CDR3 is TGTGCCAGCAGCTTATCAGGGCCTCAGGGGCCCCAGCATTTT. Amino acids: CASSLSGPQGPQHF.

V and J are TRBV4-3 and TRBJ2-7, with D tentatively TRBD1 or TRBD2 (5 bases each). From germline, CDR1 is LGHNA and CDR2 YSLEER. The CDR3 spans 15 residues. The V and J ends lost 4 bases and 7 bases respectively, with 20 bases between them. In nucleotides, the CDR3 is TGCGCCAGCAGCCGACCGGGACCGCTTCGTGAGGAGCAGTACTTC. Its protein is CASSRPGPLREEQYF.

The chain has TRBV18 and TRBJ2-7; tentatively, D is TRBD2 (5 bases). The CDR3 has 14 residues. The germline V and J ends were trimmed by 0 bases and 7 bases, with 13 bases remaining between them. The germline CDR1 and CDR2 sequences are KGHSH and LQKENI. The DNA for the CDR3 is TGTGCCAGCTCACCACCGCTCCGGACTGTGGAGCAGTACTTC. Translation gives CASSPPLRTVEQYF.

The chain couples TRBV30 to TRBJ2-7, with 10 bases that match TRBD2. The CDR3 runs 14 residues. The trim removed 5 bases at V and 3 bases at J, leaving 7 bases unmatched. Germline V CDR1 and CDR2: GTSNPN, SVGIG (reference sequence). The CDR3 is CAWGLGLASYEQYF. The CDR3 DNA follows: TGTGCCTGGGGGTTGGGACTAGCGAGCTACGAGCAGTACTTC.

The V call is TRBV4-1, the J call TRBJ2-5; 9 nucleotides line up with TRBD1. The junction had 5 bases not matched to a gene; V was cut back by 1 base and J by 5 bases. This CDR3 region has 15 residues. CDR1 MGHRA and CDR2 YSYEKL come from the germline V gene. The CDR3 sequence: CASSQGTGGLETQYF. The CDR3 nucleotides read TGCGCCAGCAGCCAAGGAACAGGGGGCTTGGAGACCCAGTACTTC.

Only a few counts were recorded for this clone. At the DNA level, this CDR3 is encoded by other sequences in the same sample as well. V and J are TRBV29-1 and TRBJ1-4; D is perhaps TRBD1 (5 bases). From germline, CDR1 is SQVTM and CDR2 ANQGSEA. The CDR3 consists of 11 residues. Trimming stripped 3 bases from V and 10 bases from J, with 9 bases between. CDR3 region: CSVDRVGKLFF. CDR3 nucleotides: TGCAGCGTTGACAGGGTCGGAAAACTGTTTTTT.

V usage is TRBV4-1 and J usage is TRBJ2-7; TRBD1 aligns across 8 bases. CDR1 is MGHRA and CDR2 is YSYEKL in the germline V gene. J was trimmed by 1 base and V by 3 bases; bases with no gene match: 8. This CDR3 contains 16 residues. The CDR3 protein is CASSHPGQDPSYEQYF. The CDR3 nucleotides read TGCGCCAGCAGCCACCCGGGACAGGACCCTTCCTACGAGCAGTACTTC.

In its sample, this clone was seen a few times. V usage is TRBV19 and J usage is TRBJ2-4; 9 nucleotides align to TRBD1. Trimming took 7 bases from V and 4 from J; bases not matched to a gene: 5. CDR1 and CDR2 (germline): LNHDA, SQIVND (reference sequence). The CDR3 runs 14 residues. This CDR3 is CASIEQGAKNIQYF. For the CDR3, the DNA is TGTGCCAGTATTGAACAGGGGGCGAAAAACATTCAGTACTTC.

This clone has more than one count but fewer than ten. The J gene is TRBJ2-1, the V gene TRBV6-1; D is undetermined. Germline V gene data show CDR1 as MNHNS and CDR2 as SASEGT. This CDR3 contains 14 residues. Between the trimmed V and J ends, which lost 6 bases and 8 bases, there was a span of 17 bases. CDR3 amino acids: CASRATLGPDEQFF. The CDR3 DNA reads as TGTGCCAGCAGGGCTACATTAGGGCCTGATGAGCAGTTCTTC.

The chain joins TRBV7-9 to TRBJ2-2; maybe TRBD2 (5 bases). The germline CDR1 and CDR2 sequences are SEHNR and FQNEAQ (reference sequence). V lost 1 base and J 5 bases, leaving 8 bases between the germline ends. The length of the CDR3 is 14 residues. CDR3 DNA sequence: TGTGCCAGCAGCTTAGAAGGACTTACCGGGGAGCTGTTTTTT. As protein: CASSLEGLTGELFF.